This TCR beta chain appears in the sequencing data of a study of human T cells and chemical hapten exposure. Study in general: DPC at 0.01% went onto the upper back in patch tests, read at 6 days.

The CDR3 runs to 15 residues. Germline CDR1 SQVTM, CDR2 ANQGSEA. V lost 1 base, J lost 7 bases, and 19 bases lay in between. This clonotype was seen many times. Time point here: patch test 2, 6 weeks after DPC sensitization. As to treatment: therapeutic diphenylcyclopropenone sensitization with weekly scalp DPC. TCRdb itself ran the RACE reads through MiXCR, one entry per CDR3 protein. The table shows some 350,000 distinct CDR3 sequences, with nearly 6.5% occurring only once. This clonotype was sampled from a woman between 18 and 29 years old with alopecia areata. Some clones in this sample may be carry-over from other donors' samples. Here the sequenced sample was whole blood, taken in connection with sensitization to the hapten diphenylcyclopropenone (DPC). The rearrangement uses TRBV29-1 and TRBJ1-1; D is perhaps TRBD1 (6 bases). CDR3 nucleotide sequence: TGCAGCGTTGAAGTATGGACAGCCGGATTCTTTGAAGCTTTCTTT. Translating gives CSVEVWTAGFFEAFF.